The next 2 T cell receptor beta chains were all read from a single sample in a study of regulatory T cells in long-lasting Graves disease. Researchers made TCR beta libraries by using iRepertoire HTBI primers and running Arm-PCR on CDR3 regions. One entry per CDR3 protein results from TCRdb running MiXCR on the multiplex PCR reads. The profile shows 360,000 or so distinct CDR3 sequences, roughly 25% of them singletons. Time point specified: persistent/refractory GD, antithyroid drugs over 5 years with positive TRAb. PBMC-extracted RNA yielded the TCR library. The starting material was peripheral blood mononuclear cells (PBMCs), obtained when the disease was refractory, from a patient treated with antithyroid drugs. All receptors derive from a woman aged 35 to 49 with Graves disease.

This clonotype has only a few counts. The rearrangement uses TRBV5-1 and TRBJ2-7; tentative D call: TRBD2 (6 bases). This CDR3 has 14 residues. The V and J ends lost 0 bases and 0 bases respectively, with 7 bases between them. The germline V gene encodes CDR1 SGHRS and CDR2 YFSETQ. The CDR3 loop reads CASSLGLGSYEQYF. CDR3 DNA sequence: TGCGCCAGCAGCTTGGGACTAGGCTCCTACGAGCAGTACTTC.

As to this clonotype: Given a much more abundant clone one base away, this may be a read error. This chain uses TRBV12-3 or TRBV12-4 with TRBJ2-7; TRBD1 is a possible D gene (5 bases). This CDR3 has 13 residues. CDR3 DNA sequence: TGTGCCAGCAGTCGCAGGGCTTTGCACGAGCAGTGCTTC. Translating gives CASSRRALHEQCF.